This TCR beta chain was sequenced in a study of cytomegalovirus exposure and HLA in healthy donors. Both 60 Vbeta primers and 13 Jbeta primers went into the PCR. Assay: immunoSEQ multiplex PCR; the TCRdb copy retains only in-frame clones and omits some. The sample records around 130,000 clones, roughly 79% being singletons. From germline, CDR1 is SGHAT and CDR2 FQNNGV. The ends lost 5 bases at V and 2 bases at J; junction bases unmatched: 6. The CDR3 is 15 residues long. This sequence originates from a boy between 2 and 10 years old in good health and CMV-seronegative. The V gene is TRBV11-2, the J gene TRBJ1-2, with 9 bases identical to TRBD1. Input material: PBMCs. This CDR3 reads CASSAGQGGNYGYTF. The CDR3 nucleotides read TGTGCCAGCAGCGCGGGACAGGGAGGAAACTATGGCTACACCTTC.